The clone carrying this T cell receptor (beta chain) occurred many times. The target antigen is unknown. Mouse names are used for the genes. This entry belongs to a study of CD8+ T cells in alopecia areata. Study findings and constraints: It was less clear whether patients shared TCRs than it was in mice, possibly because of HLA.

The authors extracted RNA and reverse transcribed it into cDNA as the sequencing template. Sequencing used immunoSEQ multiplex PCR; TCRdb keeps in-frame clones, though not all of them. The sample shows some 2,600 clones, none of them appearing just once. This receptor was taken from a C3H/HeJ mouse with alopecia areata. MHC haplotype: H2-k. The sample taken for sequencing was lesional skin.

The CDR3 bases that were read are TGTGCCAGCAGTGACAGGGGAGACACA. It codes for CASSDRGDT. In full, the CDR3 reads CASSDRGDTEVFF. V gene TRBV13-1 combines with J gene TRBJ1-1; possibly TRBD1 for D (6 bases). The CDR3 extends 4 residues past the end of the read, so its final part is completed from the germline J gene. The CDR3 contains 13 residues. Germline-derived CDR1 and CDR2 are NSHNY and SYGAGN. The V end was cut by 2 bases, the J end by 3 bases, with 8 bases between.